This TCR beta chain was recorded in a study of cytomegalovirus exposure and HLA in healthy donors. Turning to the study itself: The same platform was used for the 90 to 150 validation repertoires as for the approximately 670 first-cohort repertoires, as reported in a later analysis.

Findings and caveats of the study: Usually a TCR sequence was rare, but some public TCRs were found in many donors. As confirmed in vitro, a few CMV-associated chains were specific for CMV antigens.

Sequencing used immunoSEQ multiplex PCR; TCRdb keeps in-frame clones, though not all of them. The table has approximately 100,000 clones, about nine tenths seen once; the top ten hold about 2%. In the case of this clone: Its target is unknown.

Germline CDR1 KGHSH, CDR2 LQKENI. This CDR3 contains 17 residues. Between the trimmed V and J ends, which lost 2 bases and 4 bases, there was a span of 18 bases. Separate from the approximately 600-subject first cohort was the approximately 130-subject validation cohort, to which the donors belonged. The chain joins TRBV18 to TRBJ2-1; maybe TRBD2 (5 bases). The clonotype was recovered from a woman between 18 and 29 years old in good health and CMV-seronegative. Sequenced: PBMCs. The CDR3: CASSPIRQEVVYNEQFF. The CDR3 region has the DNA TGTGCCAGCTCACCAATTCGTCAGGAGGTGGTGTACAATGAGCAGTTCTTC.